Detailed here is one TCR beta chain. What it binds is not known. The sample belongs to a study of cytomegalovirus exposure and HLA in healthy donors. The study's findings and limits: Most sequenced TCRs were rare (though some public TCRs occurred in many donors). High specificity and sensitivity for cytomegalovirus status were reported for the classifier.

The CDR3 totals 14 residues. V lost 7 bases and J 1 base, leaving 12 bases between the germline ends. This table comes from immunoSEQ multiplex PCR, and its TCRdb copy is limited to in-frame clones, with some not included. The sample holds about 73,000 clones, 95% seen once. Sequencing was performed on PBMCs. This clonotype was obtained from a man younger than 35 in good health and CMV-seronegative. The rearrangement joins TRBV5-3 to TRBJ1-3, with D perhaps TRBD1 (5 bases). TRBV5-3 is an open reading frame, and its role is uncertain. CDR3 protein: CARSRVNSGNTIYF. For the CDR3, the DNA is TGTGCCAGATCCAGGGTAAATTCTGGAAACACCATATATTTT.